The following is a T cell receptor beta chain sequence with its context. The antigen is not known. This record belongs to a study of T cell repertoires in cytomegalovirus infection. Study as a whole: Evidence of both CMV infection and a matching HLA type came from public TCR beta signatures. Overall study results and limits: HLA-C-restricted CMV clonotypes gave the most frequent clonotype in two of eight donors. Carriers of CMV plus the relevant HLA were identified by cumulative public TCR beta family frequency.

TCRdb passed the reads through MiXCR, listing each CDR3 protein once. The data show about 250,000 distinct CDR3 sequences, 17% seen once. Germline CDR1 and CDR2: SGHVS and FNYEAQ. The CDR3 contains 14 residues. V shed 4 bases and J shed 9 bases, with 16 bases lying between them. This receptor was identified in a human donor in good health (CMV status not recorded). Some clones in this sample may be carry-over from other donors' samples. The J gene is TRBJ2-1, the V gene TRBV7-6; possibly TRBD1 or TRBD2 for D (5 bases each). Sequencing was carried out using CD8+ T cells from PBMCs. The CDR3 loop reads CASSSPGSLVEQFF. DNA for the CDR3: TGTGCCAGCAGCTCTCCAGGGAGCTTGGTTGAGCAGTTCTTC.